One sample yielded the 25 T cell receptor beta chains listed below, sequenced in a study of T cell responses to AZD1222 COVID-19 vaccine. The table came from immunoSEQ multiplex PCR; TCRdb's copy has only in-frame clones and leaves some out. Of approximately 100,000 clones listed, around nine tenths are singletons. The material sequenced was peripheral blood, taken on day 0 of AZD1222 vaccination. These receptors originate from an adult in good health.

The rearrangement uses TRBV7-2 and TRBJ2-1; D is perhaps TRBD1 or TRBD2 (5 bases each). The CDR3 contains 16 residues. The ends were cut back, 0 bases at V and 2 bases at J, with 11 bases in the middle. Per the germline V gene, CDR1 is SGHTA and CDR2 is FQGNSA. CDR3 DNA: TGTGCCAGCAGCTTAGCAGGGGACCCTACCTACAATGAGCAGTTCTTC. It is translated as CASSLAGDPTYNEQFF.

Regarding this clone: This same CDR3 is encoded by further DNA sequences in the sample. V gene TRBV7-3 combines with J gene TRBJ2-1; possible D gene TRBD2, 6 bases. Germline CDR1 is SGHTA and CDR2 is FQGTGA. V gave up 0 bases and J gave up 2 bases, with 8 bases separating them. The CDR3 is 15 amino acids. The CDR3, as DNA: TGTGCCAGCAGCTTAACGCCGGGGGCCTACAATGAGCAGTTCTTC. This codes for CASSLTPGAYNEQFF.

The chain has TRBV15 and TRBJ1-4, with 7 bases fitting TRBD1. The CDR3 is made up of 14 amino acids. Trimming removed 5 bases from V and 3 bases from J; junction bases left unmatched: 3. Germline CDR1 reads LNHNV; CDR2 reads YYDKDF (reference sequence). CDR3 nucleotide sequence: TGTGCCACCAGCCCGACAGGGTCTAATGAAAAACTGTTTTTT. Its protein is CATSPTGSNEKLFF.

This clone was found once. V gene TRBV7-2 combines with J gene TRBJ1-2; the D is unclear. The V gene's germline CDR1 is SGHTA and CDR2 FQGNSA. V lost 4 bases and J lost 7, with 13 bases in between. This CDR3 has 13 amino acids. CDR3 nucleotide sequence: TGTGCCAGCAGCTCGACCTGGGAGGCTGGCTACACCTTC. Protein product: CASSSTWEAGYTF.

The chain uses TRBV29-1 and TRBJ1-1; D perhaps matches TRBD1 (6 bases). Germline V gives CDR1 SQVTM, CDR2 ANQGSEA. Trimming left V 4 bases short and J 4 bases short, with 16 bases between. The CDR3 spans 14 residues. CDR3 DNA: TGCAGCGTTGTGGGGGCCACGGTTCGCACTGAAGCTTTCTTT. Protein: CSVVGATVRTEAFF.

The chain employs TRBV25-1 and TRBJ1-1, with 7 bases matching TRBD1. This CDR3 comprises 15 residues. V gave up 1 base and J gave up 5 bases; unmatched junction bases: 7. Germline V CDR1 and CDR2: MGHDK, SYGVNS. The chain's CDR3 is CASSELRGRVTEAFF. The CDR3 bases are TGTGCCAGCAGTGAATTGAGGGGGCGGGTTACTGAAGCTTTCTTT. The whole variable domain, remainder taken from reference TRBV25-1 and TRBJ1-1, is EADIYQTPRYLVIGTGKKITLECSQTMGHDKMYWYQQDPGMELHLIHYSYGVNSTEKGDLSSESTVSRIRTEHFPLTLESARPSHTSQYLCASSELRGRVTEAFFGQGTRLTVV.

The chain couples TRBV27 to TRBJ1-2; D gene uncertain. This CDR3 is built from 15 residues. Germline values: CDR1 MNHEY, CDR2 SMNVEV (reference sequence). Trimming took off 2 bases at V and 4 bases at J, with 14 bases between the two ends. The CDR3 is CASSLQAGTIYGYTF. DNA of the CDR3: TGTGCCAGCAGTTTACAGGCAGGTACTATCTATGGCTACACCTTC.

The sample holds one count of this clone. CDR3 region: CAVQGFRTGELFF. CDR3 coding DNA: TGTGCCGTCCAGGGATTTCGGACCGGGGAGCTGTTTTTT. The rearrangement uses TRBV24-1 and TRBJ2-2; possibly TRBD1 for D (5 bases). There are 13 residues in the CDR3. Germline CDR1 reads KGHDR; CDR2 reads SFDVKD. Trimming removed 12 bases at V and 5 bases at J, with 15 bases between.

The rearrangement uses TRBV18 and TRBJ1-2; D ambiguous. Germline values: CDR1 KGHSH, CDR2 LQKENI. V shed 3 bases and J shed 2 bases, with 13 bases lying between them. There are 15 residues in the CDR3. CDR3: CASSPVIGTNYGYTF. The CDR3 region has the DNA TGTGCCAGCTCACCCGTAATTGGAACGAACTATGGCTACACCTTC. The entire variable domain, with the rest obtained from reference TRBV18 and TRBJ1-2, is as follows: NAGVMQNPRHLVRRRGQEARLRCSPMKGHSHVYWYRQLPEEGLKFMVYLQKENIIDESGMPKERFSAEFPKEGPSILRIQQVVRGDSAAYFCASSPVIGTNYGYTFGSGTRLTVV.

This chain connects TRBV5-1 to TRBJ1-5; unclear D gene. With 2 bases removed from V and 5 bases from J, the gap between germline ends came to 14 bases. Germline V CDR1 and CDR2: SGHRS, YFSETQ. This CDR3 contains 15 residues. CDR3 nucleotides: TGCGCCAGCAGCTTAGACGGTAGCGATGATCAGCCCCAGCATTTT. The encoded protein is CASSLDGSDDQPQHF. The complete variable domain, with remaining parts taken from reference TRBV5-1 and TRBJ1-5, reads KAGVTQTPRYLIKTRGQQVTLSCSPISGHRSVSWYQQTPGQGLQFLFEYFSETQRNKGNFPGRFSGRQFSNSRSEMNVSTLELGDSALYLCASSLDGSDDQPQHFGDGTRLSIL.

This clone has a handful of counts. The chain carries TRBV28 and TRBJ1-3; D remains ambiguous. V lost 2 bases and J 0 bases, leaving 8 bases between the germline ends. CDR1 and CDR2 (germline): MDHEN, SYDVKM. CDR3 length: 15 residues. The CDR3 bases are TGTGCCAGCAGTTTAAGGACTCGCTCTGGAAACACCATATATTTT. Protein: CASSLRTRSGNTIYF.

In DNA form, the CDR3 reads TGTGCCAGCAGCTTAGAAGGAAGGAGCGATCAGCCCCAGCATTTT. It yields the protein CASSLEGRSDQPQHF. The rearrangement joins TRBV11-2 to TRBJ1-5; D ambiguous. The germline V gene has CDR1 SGHAT and CDR2 FQNNGV. V was pared by 0 bases and J by 5 bases, with 11 bases between. The CDR3 is 15 residues long.

The chain uses TRBV12-3 or TRBV12-4 and TRBJ1-3; D not certain. The CDR3 is 12 amino acids. The V end lost 6 bases, the J end lost 0 bases, and 3 bases lay between the germline ends. CDR3 in DNA: TGTGCCAGCAGAAGCTCTGGAAACACCATATATTTT. Translation: CASRSSGNTIYF.

This chain links TRBV19 with TRBJ2-3; D is perhaps TRBD2 (5 bases). The CDR3 contains 16 residues. Looked up from germline, CDR1 is LNHDA and CDR2 is SQIVND (reference sequence). The germline V and J ends were trimmed by 3 bases and 0 bases, with 13 bases remaining between them. The CDR3 region has the DNA TGTGCCAGTAGTATTGTACCGGGGTTGAGCACAGATACGCAGTATTTT. It specifies CASSIVPGLSTDTQYF.

As to this clone: One junction end disagrees with the germline gene, perhaps due to a read error. The chain joins TRBV30 to TRBJ1-1; 8 nucleotides match TRBD1. The CDR3 is 11 residues long. Germline values: CDR1 GTSNPN, CDR2 SVGIG (reference sequence). The CDR3 sequence is CAWSEDRERLF. CDR3 in DNA: TGTGCCTGGAGTGAGGACAGGGAGAGACTTTTT.

The rearrangement uses TRBV27 and TRBJ1-1; D ambiguous. The CDR3 loop spans 16 amino acids. V lost 5 bases and J lost 8, with 24 bases in between. CDR1 and CDR2 from the germline V gene are MNHEY and SMNVEV (reference sequence). CDR3 protein: CASSPPGDLRSGEAFF. The CDR3 DNA is TGTGCCAGCAGTCCCCCCGGGGATCTTAGGTCAGGAGAAGCTTTCTTT.

V and J are TRBV4-3 and TRBJ1-3, with 7 bases aligning to TRBD1. With 4 bases clipped from V and 8 bases from J, the junction kept 17 bases outside the gene matches. Germline V gene data show CDR1 as LGHNA and CDR2 as YSLEER. CDR3 length equals 17 residues. The CDR3 region is CASSPSVAGGGGYTIYF. The CDR3 nucleotides read TGCGCCAGCAGCCCCTCAGTGGCGGGAGGGGGCGGTTACACCATATATTTT.

V usage is TRBV6-5 and J usage is TRBJ2-2; D unclear. The germline gives CDR1 MNHEY, CDR2 SVGAGI. Trimming took 10 bases from V and 0 from J, leaving 12 bases between them. The length of the CDR3 is 14 residues. The CDR3 DNA is TGTGCCACCACCCGGCAGCCGAACACCGGGGAGCTGTTTTTT. Protein product: CATTRQPNTGELFF.

This clone was picked up one time. The gene calls are TRBV19 and TRBJ1-2, with D perhaps matching TRBD1 (6 bases). This CDR3 has 16 residues. Germline-derived CDR1 and CDR2 are LNHDA and SQIVND (reference sequence). Trimming left V 6 bases short and J 0 bases short, with 17 bases between. The CDR3 protein is CASSPGVRSTNYGYTF. CDR3 in DNA: TGTGCCAGTAGCCCAGGGGTCCGATCCACTAACTATGGCTACACCTTC.

The rearrangement joins TRBV7-6 to TRBJ2-2, with D possibly being TRBD1 (7 bases). V lost 1 base to trimming and J lost 7 bases, with 13 bases between them. CDR1 and CDR2 (germline): SGHVS, FNYEAQ. The CDR3 totals 15 residues. In nucleotides, the CDR3 is TGTGCCAGCAGCTTAGTCAGGGGGGTCCACGGGGAGCTGTTTTTT. Protein sequence: CASSLVRGVHGELFF.

The gene calls are TRBV3-1 (or the pseudogene TRBV3-2) and TRBJ1-1; D not resolved. V was cut by 1 base and J by 1 base, with 7 bases left in between. CDR1 LGHDT and CDR2 YNNKEL come from the germline V gene (reference sequence). The CDR3 runs to 14 residues. CDR3 residues: CASSQVLANTEAFF. The CDR3 nucleotides are TGTGCCAGCAGCCAAGTATTGGCGAACACTGAAGCTTTCTTT.

This chain joins TRBV19 and TRBJ2-5; the match to TRBD2 covers 13 bases. This CDR3 region has 15 residues. Unmatched junction bases numbered 4, after V lost 5 bases and J lost 4 bases. The germline gives CDR1 LNHDA, CDR2 SQIVND (reference sequence). CDR3 residues: CASSPGLAGVETQYF. The CDR3 DNA sequence: TGTGCCAGTAGTCCCGGACTAGCGGGGGTAGAGACCCAGTACTTC.

The chain combines TRBV6-2 or TRBV6-3 with TRBJ1-1; 10 positions match TRBD1. CDR3 length: 16 amino acids. Per the germline V gene, CDR1 is MNHEY and CDR2 is SVGEGT. V gave up 5 bases and J gave up 6 bases; unmatched junction bases: 12. CDR3 amino acids: CASSTYFRDRGSEAFF. The CDR3 nucleotides are TGTGCCAGCAGTACCTACTTCCGGGACAGGGGCTCTGAAGCTTTCTTT.

This clone was observed a handful of times. The V gene is TRBV7-2, the J gene TRBJ2-4; perhaps TRBD1 as D (6 bases). Trimming stripped 6 bases from V and 1 base from J, with 13 bases between. The CDR3 is 15 amino acids. Germline V gene data show CDR1 as SGHTA and CDR2 as FQGNSA. For the CDR3, the DNA is TGTGCCAGCAGTCATCCAGGGGTTGCCAAAAACATTCAGTACTTC. It specifies CASSHPGVAKNIQYF.

This clone turned up a few times. The V and J genes are TRBV7-9 and TRBJ1-1, with D perhaps TRBD1 (6 bases). From germline, CDR1 is SEHNR and CDR2 FQNEAQ (reference sequence). The CDR3 totals 14 residues. V lost 4 bases and J lost 0, with 9 bases in between. CDR3 in DNA: TGTGCCAGCAGCTCCGGGACACTGAACACTGAAGCTTTCTTT. Protein: CASSSGTLNTEAFF.